The TCR beta chain under discussion was sequenced for a study of T cells in Graves' hyperthyroidism and ophthalmopathy. TCR beta CDR3 region amplification was performed from RNA transcripts. HTBI primers were the set used in a first-round RT-PCR of the TCR CDR3. One entry per CDR3 protein results from TCRdb running MiXCR on the multiplex PCR reads. The sample carries around 520,000 distinct CDR3 sequences, roughly 24% recorded once. In its sample, this clonotype was seen many times. The sample consisted of blood. The receptor was isolated from a woman aged 25 to 39 with Graves' ophthalmopathy.

In DNA form, the CDR3 reads TGCGCCAGCAGCTTGGAAGAGACGGGGGTCGGCACTGAAGCTTTCTTT. It encodes CASSLEETGVGTEAFF. The chain employs TRBV5-1 and TRBJ1-1, with a weak D call TRBD1 (5 bases). Trimming took 0 bases from V and 4 from J, leaving 16 bases between them. The CDR3 length is 16 residues. Germline CDR1 and CDR2: SGHRS and YFSETQ.